One and the same sample provided the 7 T cell receptor beta chains below, sequenced in a study of cytomegalovirus exposure and HLA in healthy donors. Method: immunoSEQ multiplex PCR; TCRdb's copy keeps in-frame clones and lacks some. Of about 150,000 clones in the sample, about 94% were seen once. Sequencing was carried out using PBMCs. These receptors were collected from a man between 18 and 29 years old in good health and CMV-seropositive.

The chain combines TRBV2 with TRBJ1-5, with 9 bases matching TRBD1. This CDR3 contains 13 residues. Germline values: CDR1 SNHLY, CDR2 FYNNEI. V lost 6 bases, J lost 5 bases, and 2 bases stayed unmatched. CDR3 loop: CASSDRGDQPQHF. The CDR3 nucleotides are TGTGCCAGCAGCGACAGGGGGGATCAGCCCCAGCATTTT. The full variable domain, completed using reference TRBV2 and TRBJ1-5, is EPEVTQTPSHQVTQMGQEVILRCVPISNHLYFYWYRQILGQKVEFLVSFYNNEISEKSEIFDDQFSVERPDGSNFTLKIRSTKLEDSAMYFCASSDRGDQPQHFGDGTRLSIL.

The V call is TRBV10-3, the J call TRBJ1-3; no reliable D call. The CDR3 length is 13 residues. V shed 4 bases and J shed 0 bases, with 4 bases lying between them. Per germline, CDR1 ENHRY and CDR2 SYGVKD. The CDR3 nucleotides read TGTGCCATCAGTGCGAGCTCTGGAAACACCATATATTTT. It codes for CAISASSGNTIYF.

The rearrangement links TRBV7-2 to TRBJ2-3, with 16 bases identical to TRBD2. CDR3 length: 17 residues. Trimming removed 5 bases from V and 5 bases from J; junction bases left unmatched: 7. Germline assignment: CDR1 SGHTA and CDR2 FQGNSA. CDR3 nucleotide sequence: TGTGCCAGCAGCCCGGGACTAGCGGGAGGGGTCGGAGATACGCAGTATTTT. Translating gives CASSPGLAGGVGDTQYF.

V is TRBV5-1 and J is TRBJ2-1, with 9 bases fitting TRBD1. Germline V gene data show CDR1 as SGHRS and CDR2 as YFSETQ. The CDR3 extends over 14 amino acids. Trimming took 2 bases from V and 6 from J; bases not matched to a gene: 3. Here the CDR3 reads CASSFRTGVNEQFF. The CDR3 coding sequence is TGCGCCAGCAGCTTCCGGACAGGGGTCAATGAGCAGTTCTTC.

The chain is built from TRBV10-3 and TRBJ2-7, with D possibly being TRBD1 (7 bases). The CDR3 has 15 residues. Deletions cut 10 bases from V and 5 bases from J, with 24 bases between. The V gene's germline CDR1 is ENHRY and CDR2 SYGVKD. The CDR3 nucleotides are TGTGCCACCACAGGAGGGGGCCTCCCCGCGGACGAGCAGTACTTC. Translation: CATTGGGLPADEQYF.

The V call is TRBV25-1, the J call TRBJ2-4; the match to TRBD1 covers 9 bases. In germline, CDR1 is MGHDK, CDR2 SYGVNS. This CDR3 region has 16 residues. V dropped 1 base and J dropped 3; count of bases not matched to a gene: 4. The CDR3 region has the DNA TGTGCCAGCAGTGAATCCACAGGGGGCGTCAAAAACATTCAGTACTTC. Its translation: CASSESTGGVKNIQYF.

The rearrangement links TRBV5-1 to TRBJ2-2; perhaps TRBD1 as D (6 bases). The CDR3 runs to 16 residues. The germline gives CDR1 SGHRS, CDR2 YFSETQ. V lost 4 bases, J lost 0 bases, and 13 bases lay in between. CDR3 region: CASSPNRAANTGELFF. For the CDR3, the DNA is TGCGCCAGCAGCCCCAACAGGGCAGCGAACACCGGGGAGCTGTTTTTT. Supplemented by reference TRBV5-1 and TRBJ2-2, the full variable domain reads KAGVTQTPRYLIKTRGQQVTLSCSPISGHRSVSWYQQTPGQGLQFLFEYFSETQRNKGNFPGRFSGRQFSNSRSEMNVSTLELGDSALYLCASSPNRAANTGELFFGEGSRLTVL.